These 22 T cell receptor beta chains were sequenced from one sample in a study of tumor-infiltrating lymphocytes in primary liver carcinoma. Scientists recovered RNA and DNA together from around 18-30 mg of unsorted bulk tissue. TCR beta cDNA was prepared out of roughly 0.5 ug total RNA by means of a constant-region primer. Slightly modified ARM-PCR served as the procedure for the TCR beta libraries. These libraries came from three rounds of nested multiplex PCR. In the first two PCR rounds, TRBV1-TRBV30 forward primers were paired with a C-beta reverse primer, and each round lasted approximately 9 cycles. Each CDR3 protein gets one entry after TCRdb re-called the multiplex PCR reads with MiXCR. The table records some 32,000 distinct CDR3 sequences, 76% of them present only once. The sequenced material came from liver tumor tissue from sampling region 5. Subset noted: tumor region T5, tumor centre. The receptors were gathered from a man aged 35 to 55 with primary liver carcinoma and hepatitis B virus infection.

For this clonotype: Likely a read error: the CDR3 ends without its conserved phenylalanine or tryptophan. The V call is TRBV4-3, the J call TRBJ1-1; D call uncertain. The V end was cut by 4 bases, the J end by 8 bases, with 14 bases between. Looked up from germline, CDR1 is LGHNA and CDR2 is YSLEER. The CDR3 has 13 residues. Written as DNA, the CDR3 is TGCGCCAGCAGCCGAGATACCACGTCCGAAGCTTTCTAT. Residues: CASSRDTTSEAFY.

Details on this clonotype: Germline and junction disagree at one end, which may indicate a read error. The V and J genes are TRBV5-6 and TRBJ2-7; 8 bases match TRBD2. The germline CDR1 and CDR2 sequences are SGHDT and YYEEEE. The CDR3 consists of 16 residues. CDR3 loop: CPSSREGIELNYEQYF. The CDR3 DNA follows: TGTCCCAGCAGCCGGGAGGGTATTGAACTGAATTACGAGCAGTACTTC.

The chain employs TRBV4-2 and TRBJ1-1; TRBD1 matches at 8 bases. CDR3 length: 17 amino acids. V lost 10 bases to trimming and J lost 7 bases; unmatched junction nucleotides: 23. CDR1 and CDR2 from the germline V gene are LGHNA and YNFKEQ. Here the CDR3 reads CANIQEYGQGFWIEAFF. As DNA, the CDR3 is TGTGCCAACATCCAAGAGTACGGACAGGGTTTTTGGATTGAAGCTTTCTTT.

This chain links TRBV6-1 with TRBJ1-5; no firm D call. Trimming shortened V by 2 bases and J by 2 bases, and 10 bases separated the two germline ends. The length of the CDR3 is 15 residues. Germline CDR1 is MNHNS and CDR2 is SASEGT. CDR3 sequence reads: CASSERGLGNQPQHF. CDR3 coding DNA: TGTGCCAGCAGTGAACGGGGTCTTGGCAATCAGCCCCAGCATTTT.

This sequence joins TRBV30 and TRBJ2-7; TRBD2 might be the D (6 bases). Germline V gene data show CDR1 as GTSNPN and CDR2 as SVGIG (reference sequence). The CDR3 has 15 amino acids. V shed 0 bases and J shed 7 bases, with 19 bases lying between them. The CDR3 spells CAWSVGGNSVYEQYF. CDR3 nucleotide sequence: TGTGCCTGGAGTGTCGGCGGGAACTCGGTCTATGAGCAGTACTTC.

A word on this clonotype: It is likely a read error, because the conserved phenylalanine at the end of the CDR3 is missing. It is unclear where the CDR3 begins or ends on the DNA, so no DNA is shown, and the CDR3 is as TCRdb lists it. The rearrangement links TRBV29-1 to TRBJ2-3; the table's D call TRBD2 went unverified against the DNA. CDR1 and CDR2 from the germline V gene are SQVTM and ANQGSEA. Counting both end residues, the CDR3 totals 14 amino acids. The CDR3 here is CSGLSGRGTDTQYS.

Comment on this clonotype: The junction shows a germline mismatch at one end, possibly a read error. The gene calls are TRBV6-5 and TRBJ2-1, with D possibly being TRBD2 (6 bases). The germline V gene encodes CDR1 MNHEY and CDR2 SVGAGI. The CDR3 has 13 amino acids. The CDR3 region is CASKKGLYSEEFF. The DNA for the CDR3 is TGTGCCAGCAAGAAGGGACTGTACAGTGAGGAGTTCTTC.

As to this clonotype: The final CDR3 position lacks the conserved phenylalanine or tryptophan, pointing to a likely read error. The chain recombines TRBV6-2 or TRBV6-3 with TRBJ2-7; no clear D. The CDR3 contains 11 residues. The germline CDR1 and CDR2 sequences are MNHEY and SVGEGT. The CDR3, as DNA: TGTGCCAGCTGTTACAACCACGAGCAGTACTTA. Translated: CASCYNHEQYL.

In DNA form, the CDR3 reads TGTGCCAGCAGCCACACCGCTGGAAACCTCTACAATGAGCAGTTCTTC. The encoded protein is CASSHTAGNLYNEQFF. The rearrangement joins TRBV12-3 or TRBV12-4 to TRBJ2-1; D is uncertain. The V gene lost 6 bases and the J gene lost 3 bases, with 18 bases spanning the gap. The length of the CDR3 is 16 residues.

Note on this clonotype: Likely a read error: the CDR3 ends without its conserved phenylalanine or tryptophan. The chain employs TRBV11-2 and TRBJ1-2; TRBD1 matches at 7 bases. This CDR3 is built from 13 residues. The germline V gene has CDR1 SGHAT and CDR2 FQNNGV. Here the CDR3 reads CVSSETGVSCYTL. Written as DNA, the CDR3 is TGTGTCAGCAGCGAAACAGGGGTTAGCTGCTACACCCTC.

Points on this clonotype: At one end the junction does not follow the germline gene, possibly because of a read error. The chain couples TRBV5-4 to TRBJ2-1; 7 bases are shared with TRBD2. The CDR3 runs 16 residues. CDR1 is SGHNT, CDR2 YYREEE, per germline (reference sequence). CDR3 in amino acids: CASSLEAGRSYNEQFF. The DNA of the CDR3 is TGTGCCAGCAGCTTGGAAGCGGGAAGGTCCTACAATGAGCAATTCTTC.

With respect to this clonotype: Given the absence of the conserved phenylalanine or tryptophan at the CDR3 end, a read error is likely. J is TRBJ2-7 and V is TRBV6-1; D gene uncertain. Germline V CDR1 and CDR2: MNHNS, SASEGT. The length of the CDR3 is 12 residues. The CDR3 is CPSRQITYEQYL. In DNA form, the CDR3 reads TGTCCCAGCAGACAAATAACCTACGAGCAGTACTTA.

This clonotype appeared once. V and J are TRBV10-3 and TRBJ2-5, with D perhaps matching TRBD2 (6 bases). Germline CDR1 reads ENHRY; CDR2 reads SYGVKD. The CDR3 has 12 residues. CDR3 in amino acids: CIISEEGETQYF. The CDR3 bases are TGTATCATCAGTGAGGAGGGGGAGACCCAGTACTTC.

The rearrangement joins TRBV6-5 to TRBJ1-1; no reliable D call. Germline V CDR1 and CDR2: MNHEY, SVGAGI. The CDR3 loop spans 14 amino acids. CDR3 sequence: CVSRIGLPNTEAFF. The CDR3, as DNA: TGTGTCAGTAGAATCGGACTTCCGAACACTGAAGCTTTCTTT.

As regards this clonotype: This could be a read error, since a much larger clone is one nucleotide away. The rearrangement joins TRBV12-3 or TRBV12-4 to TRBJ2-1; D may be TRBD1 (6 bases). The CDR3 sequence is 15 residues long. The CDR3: CARSLEGTSWNEQFF. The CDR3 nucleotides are TGTGCCAGGAGTTTAGAGGGGACATCCTGGAATGAGCAGTTCTTC.

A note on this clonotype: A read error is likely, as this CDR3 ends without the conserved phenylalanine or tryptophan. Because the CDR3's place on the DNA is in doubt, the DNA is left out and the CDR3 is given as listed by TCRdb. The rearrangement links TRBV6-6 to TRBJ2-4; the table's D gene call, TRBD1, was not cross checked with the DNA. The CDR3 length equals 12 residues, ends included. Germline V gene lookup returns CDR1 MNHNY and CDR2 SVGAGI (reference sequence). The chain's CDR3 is CANGDSKNIQYL.

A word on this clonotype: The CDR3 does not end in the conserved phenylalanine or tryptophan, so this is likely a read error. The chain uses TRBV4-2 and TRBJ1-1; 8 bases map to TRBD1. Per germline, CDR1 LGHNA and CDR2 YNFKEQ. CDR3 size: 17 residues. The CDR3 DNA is TGTACCAGCAGCCAAGGGTACGGACAGGGTTTTTGGACTGAAGCTTTCCTT. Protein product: CTSSQGYGQGFWTEAFL.

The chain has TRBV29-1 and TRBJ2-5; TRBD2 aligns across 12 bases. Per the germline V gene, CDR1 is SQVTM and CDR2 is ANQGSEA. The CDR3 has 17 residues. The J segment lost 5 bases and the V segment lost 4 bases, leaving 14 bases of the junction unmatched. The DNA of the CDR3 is TGCAGCGTTGGGAAATTGGCTAGCGGGAGGGCCGGTGAGACCCAGTACTTC. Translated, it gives CSVGKLASGRAGETQYF.

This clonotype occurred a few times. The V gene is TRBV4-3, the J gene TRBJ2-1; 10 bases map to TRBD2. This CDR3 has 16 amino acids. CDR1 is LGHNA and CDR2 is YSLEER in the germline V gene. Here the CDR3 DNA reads TGCGCAAACAGCCCTGCGGGACTAGCGCTGAACAATGAGCAGTTCTTC. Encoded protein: CANSPAGLALNNEQFF.

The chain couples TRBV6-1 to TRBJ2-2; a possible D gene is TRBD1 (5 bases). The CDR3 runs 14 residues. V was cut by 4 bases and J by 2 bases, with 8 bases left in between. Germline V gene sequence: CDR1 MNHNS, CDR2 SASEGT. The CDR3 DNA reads TGTGCCAGCAGTGGAAGGACAAACACCGGGGAGCTGTTTTTT. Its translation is CASSGRTNTGELFF.

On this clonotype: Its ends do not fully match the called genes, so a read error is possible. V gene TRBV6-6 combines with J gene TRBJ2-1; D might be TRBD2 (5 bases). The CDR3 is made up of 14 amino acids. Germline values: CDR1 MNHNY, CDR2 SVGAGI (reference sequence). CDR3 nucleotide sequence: TGTGCTAGCAGTTACTCGGCCCTAGCCCCTGAGAAGTTCTTC. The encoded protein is CASSYSALAPEKFF.

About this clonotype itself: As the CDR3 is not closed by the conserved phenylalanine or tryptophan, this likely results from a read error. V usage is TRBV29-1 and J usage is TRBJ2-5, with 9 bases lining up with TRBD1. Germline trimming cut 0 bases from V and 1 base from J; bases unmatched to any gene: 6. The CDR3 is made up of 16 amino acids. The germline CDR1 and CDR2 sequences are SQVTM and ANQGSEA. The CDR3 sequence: CSVEDPWDRAQETQYL. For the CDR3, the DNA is TGCAGCGTTGAAGATCCATGGGACAGGGCCCAAGAGACCCAGTACTTA.